This is a list of T cell receptor beta chains from one sample in a study of CD8 T cells in Susac syndrome. TCRdb redid the calling of the immunoSEQ multiplex PCR reads with MiXCR, one entry per CDR3 protein. In the table there are about 240,000 distinct CDR3 sequences, approximately 95% of which are singletons. The sample consisted of CD4+ T cells from PBMCs. The source is a human donor with Susac syndrome. CDR3s include the opening cysteine and the closing phenylalanine or tryptophan. The D gene is left open where the match is weak. Clone size, where shown, is once, few, many, or a class for clones that have expanded.

j_call v_call clone_size d_call cdr3_nt cdr3_aa
TRBJ1-1 TRBV19 NA NA TGTGCCAGTATCCCGGGGGCAGGCGAAGCTTTCTTT CASIPGAGEAFF
TRBJ1-1 TRBV30 NA NA TGTGCCTGGAGTCCCGGGACGGGGATCGACACTGAAGCTTTCTTT CAWSPGTGIDTEAFF
TRBJ1-2 TRBV12-3/TRBV12-4 NA TRBD1 TGTGCCAGCAGTGACAGGGACTATGGCTACACCTTC CASSDRDYGYTF
TRBJ1-3 TRBV4-1 once TRBD1 TGCGCCAGCAGCCAACCCACAGGGGCCGGAAACACCATATATTTT CASSQPTGAGNTIYF
TRBJ2-7 TRBV3-1 NA NA TGTGCCAGCAGCCAAGACACCAGCAACCGCGAGCAGTACTTC CASSQDTSNREQYF
TRBJ2-3 TRBV28 NA NA TGTGCCAGCAGTTTCCCCCCAGGGCCCAGGCTTAGCACAGATACGCAGTATTTT CASSFPPGPRLSTDTQYF
TRBJ2-5 TRBV25-1 NA NA TGTGCCAGCAGCCCCCTTCAGTGGGGGGTCCGAGAGACCCAGTACTTC CASSPLQWGVRETQYF
TRBJ1-2 TRBV15 NA NA TGTGCCACCAGCGGTGGGGGGGGGCTGGTTGGCGGCTACACCTTC CATSGGGGLVGGYTF
TRBJ2-3 TRBV29-1 NA TRBD2 TGCAGCGTTGGGGACTACACAGATACGCAGTATTTT CSVGDYTDTQYF
TRBJ1-5 TRBV4-1 NA TRBD1 TGCGCCAGCAGCCAAGAACAACAGGGGCGCAATCAGCCCCAGCATTTT CASSQEQQGRNQPQHF
TRBJ2-7 TRBV20-1 NA TRBD1 TGCAGTGCGACCGGACAGGGAGCCTCCTACGAGCAGTACTTC CSATGQGASYEQYF
TRBJ1-1 TRBV3-1 once NA TGTGCCAGCAGCCCAACACTGACCGCCATGAACACTGAAGCTTTCTTT CASSPTLTAMNTEAFF
TRBJ2-5 TRBV4-2 NA TRBD2 TGTGCCAGCAGCCAAGTTGGAGCGGGAGTTCAAGAGACCCAGTACTTC CASSQVGAGVQETQYF
TRBJ2-5 TRBV9 NA TRBD2 TGTGCCAGCAGCGTAGGGGGAACTAGCGGGGGCCAAGAGACCCAGTACTTC CASSVGGTSGGQETQYF
TRBJ2-1 TRBV5-4 NA NA TGTGCCAGCAGGGGGTCCGGGACTCCGAGGGGTGAGCAGTTCTTC CASRGSGTPRGEQFF
TRBJ1-1 TRBV12-3/TRBV12-4 NA NA TGTGCCAGCAGTCCCGGTGGGCACACTGAAGCTTTCTTT CASSPGGHTEAFF
TRBJ2-1 TRBV4-1 NA TRBD2 TGCGCCAGCAGCCAAGATCCGCCTAGCGGGAGTCAACATGAGCAGTTCTTC CASSQDPPSGSQHEQFF
TRBJ2-7 TRBV27 once TRBD1 TGTGCCAGCAAAAGGACAGGGGGGTCCTACGAGCAGTACTTC CASKRTGGSYEQYF
TRBJ2-1 TRBV3-1 NA NA TGTGCCAGCAGCACCCTAAGCAATGAGCAGTTCTTC CASSTLSNEQFF
TRBJ2-1 TRBV10-3 NA NA TGTGCCATCAGTGAGCTTGGGACTCAAAGGAATGAGCAGTTCTTC CAISELGTQRNEQFF
TRBJ2-2 TRBV20-1 NA TRBD1 TGCAGTGCTAGAGATAGCACAACAGGGGCCGGGGAGCTGTTTTTT CSARDSTTGAGELFF
TRBJ2-7 TRBV7-9 NA NA TGTGCCAGCAGCTCCCCTCCGACAGGCTCCTACGAGCAGTACTTC CASSSPPTGSYEQYF
TRBJ2-1 TRBV4-1 NA TRBD2 TGCGCCAGCAGGGGTGGGACTAGCGGGATCGATGAGCAGTTCTTC CASRGGTSGIDEQFF
TRBJ1-5 TRBV5-1 NA TRBD1 TGCGCCAGCAGCGCCGGGACAGGCCGGCAGCCCCAGCATTTT CASSAGTGRQPQHF
TRBJ2-1 TRBV5-4 NA TRBD2 TGTGCCAGCAGCTTGTCTAGCGGGAGGTATAATGAGCAGTTCTTC CASSLSSGRYNEQFF